This entry lists 10 T cell receptor beta chains sequenced from one sample in a study of shared clonotypes between healthy human individuals. Some clones are missing from TCRdb's copy, which holds only in-frame ones; the method was immunoSEQ multiplex PCR. The profile shows roughly 490,000 clones, 79% of them singletons. Sequenced material: PBMCs. The receptors originated from a woman aged 40 to 49 in good health. Some clones in this sample may be carry-over from other donors' samples.

V gene TRBV18 combines with J gene TRBJ1-6; D unresolved. V was clipped by 3 bases and J by 5 bases, with 8 bases between them. Germline CDR1 and CDR2: KGHSH and LQKENI. This CDR3 region has 14 residues. The DNA of the CDR3 is TGTGCCAGCTCACCGGGAAGGAATAATTCACCCCTCCACTTT. Protein product: CASSPGRNNSPLHF.

This chain's CDR3 is CASRALASGELFF. CDR3 in DNA: TGTGCCAGCAGAGCACTAGCGTCCGGGGAGCTGTTTTTT. The chain couples TRBV2 to TRBJ2-2; 7 nucleotides match TRBD2. V gave up 6 bases and J gave up 6 bases; unmatched junction bases: 4. The CDR3 is made up of 13 amino acids. Germline CDR1 SNHLY, CDR2 FYNNEI.

In its sample, this clone was seen many times. The CDR3 is CAWSVRGGFNQPQHF. DNA for the CDR3: TGTGCCTGGAGTGTAAGGGGCGGGTTTAATCAGCCCCAGCATTTT. The chain couples TRBV30 to TRBJ1-5; perhaps TRBD1 as D (5 bases). This CDR3 is 15 amino acids long. The V end lost 0 bases, the J end lost 4 bases, and 13 bases lay between the germline ends. Germline V gene lookup returns CDR1 GTSNPN and CDR2 SVGIG (reference sequence).

V usage is TRBV10-1 and J usage is TRBJ2-1, with D unclear. Germline V gene sequence: CDR1 WNHNN, CDR2 SYGVQD (reference sequence). The CDR3 contains 16 residues. The V gene lost 8 bases and the J gene lost 6 bases, with 23 bases spanning the gap. The CDR3 sequence is CASSLYRVPPTNEQFF. Written as DNA, the CDR3 is TGCGCCAGCTCCCTATATCGGGTCCCCCCGACCAATGAGCAGTTCTTC.

The chain joins TRBV5-1 to TRBJ1-2, with 8 bases aligning to TRBD1. Germline V gene sequence: CDR1 SGHRS, CDR2 YFSETQ. The CDR3 extends over 16 amino acids. Trimming cost V 1 base and J 8 bases; bases outside gene matches: 13. Written as DNA, the CDR3 is TGCGCCAGCAGCTTGACTAACACCGGGACAGGTAGAGGCTACACCTTC. It encodes CASSLTNTGTGRGYTF.

The J gene is TRBJ2-1, the V gene TRBV7-2; 10 bases agree with TRBD2. CDR3 length equals 16 residues. V was pared by 4 bases and J by 3 bases, with 6 bases of the junction left unmatched. Germline CDR1 and CDR2: SGHTA and FQGNSA. The CDR3 coding sequence is TGTGCCAGCAGCTCAACTAGGACTAGCGGCTACAATGAGCAGTTCTTC. Translated, it gives CASSSTRTSGYNEQFF.

The chain is built from TRBV21-1 and TRBJ2-3. TRBV21-1 is marked as a pseudogene. This CDR3 is 16 amino acids long. The CDR3 spells CASSKGLVGRTDTQYF. DNA for the CDR3: TGTGCCAGCAGCAAAGGTTTGGTAGGGCGCACAGATACGCAGTATTTT.

J is TRBJ2-1 and V is TRBV30; D is unresolved. Germline CDR1 reads GTSNPN; CDR2 reads SVGIG (reference sequence). V was clipped by 3 bases and J by 4 bases, with 16 bases between them. The CDR3 has 15 amino acids. In DNA, the CDR3 is TGTGCCTGGAGCGAAGAGAACTTTCAATACAATGAGCAGTTCTTC. Its protein is CAWSEENFQYNEQFF.

As to this clone: It differs at one base from a far larger clone, so likely a read error. The same CDR3 arises from other DNA sequences in this sample as well. The CDR3 region has the DNA TGTGCCAGCAGTGATAAGGGGTCCCCCTCCGAGCAGTACTTC. Residues: CASSDKGSPSEQYF. The chain combines TRBV6-1 with TRBJ2-5, with a weak D call TRBD1 (5 bases). The end of the DNA aligns better with TRBJ2-7, so the J call may be wrong. CDR3 length: 14 residues. Germline values: CDR1 MNHNS, CDR2 SASEGT.

The rearrangement joins TRBV27 to TRBJ2-1; D is unclear. The CDR3 totals 17 residues. V shed 0 bases and J shed 10 bases, with 22 bases lying between them. Germline loops: CDR1 MNHEY, CDR2 SMNVEV (reference sequence). CDR3 region: CASSLSGSSFGVGEQFF. The CDR3 DNA is TGTGCCAGCAGTTTATCCGGCAGTTCCTTTGGGGTCGGGGAGCAGTTCTTC.